A selection of T cell receptor beta chains follows, all from one sample in a study of CD8 T cells in ankylosing spondylitis. Via MiXCR, TCRdb re-called the 5' RACE reads, giving one row per CDR3 protein. Here the sample spans about 500,000 distinct CDR3 sequences, about 5.2% being singletons. Sequences were obtained from blood, either unsorted or a sorted T cell fraction (not recorded which). All receptors derive from a male donor with ankylosing spondylitis. Each CDR3 is given with its conserved first and last residue. D genes are given only for firm matches.

cdr3_aa: CASSPPGVYEQYF
j_call: TRBJ2-7
v_call: TRBV18
d_call: NA

cdr3_aa: CASSTTGTNLYGYTF
j_call: TRBJ1-2
v_call: TRBV5-6
d_call: NA

cdr3_aa: CSGSHRETEAFF
j_call: TRBJ1-1
v_call: TRBV29-1
d_call: NA

cdr3_aa: CSARVRRNYGYTF
j_call: TRBJ1-2
v_call: TRBV20-1
d_call: NA

cdr3_aa: CAISGQGNIQYF
j_call: TRBJ2-4
v_call: TRBV10-3
d_call: TRBD1

cdr3_aa: CASSPVRGPGNTEAFF
j_call: TRBJ1-1
v_call: TRBV7-2
d_call: NA

cdr3_aa: CSARIFSGGAGETQYF
j_call: TRBJ2-5
v_call: TRBV20-1
d_call: TRBD2

cdr3_aa: CSARKNRGNQPQHF
j_call: TRBJ1-5
v_call: TRBV20-1
d_call: NA

cdr3_aa: CASSFFTGTSADTQYF
j_call: TRBJ2-3
v_call: TRBV5-5
d_call: NA

cdr3_aa: CASSLGFNEKLFF
j_call: TRBJ1-4
v_call: TRBV9
d_call: NA

cdr3_aa: CASSHQGAIYEQYF
j_call: TRBJ2-7
v_call: TRBV6-5
d_call: TRBD1

cdr3_aa: CASSLYRRGQGYTF
j_call: TRBJ1-2
v_call: TRBV11-1
d_call: TRBD1

cdr3_aa: CASSYGTGANVLTF
j_call: TRBJ2-6
v_call: TRBV6-2/TRBV6-3
d_call: NA

cdr3_aa: CASSLVGEGGTEAFF
j_call: TRBJ1-1
v_call: TRBV5-1
d_call: NA

cdr3_aa: CASSLRVGQVYGYTF
j_call: TRBJ1-2
v_call: TRBV27
d_call: NA

cdr3_aa: CASGQGRCPSYEQYF
j_call: TRBJ2-7
v_call: TRBV21-1
d_call: NA

cdr3_aa: CASSLAGTLDEQYF
j_call: TRBJ2-7
v_call: TRBV7-9
d_call: NA

cdr3_aa: CASSLVWTGGNEQFF
j_call: TRBJ2-1
v_call: TRBV5-1
d_call: TRBD1

cdr3_aa: CASSVGGLPTGGYTF
j_call: TRBJ1-2
v_call: TRBV9
d_call: NA

cdr3_aa: CASSPSMGENYEQYF
j_call: TRBJ2-7
v_call: TRBV11-2
d_call: NA

cdr3_aa: CASSVQGAGNEKLFF
j_call: TRBJ1-4
v_call: TRBV12-3/TRBV12-4
d_call: TRBD1

cdr3_aa: CASSYGTGSPLHF
j_call: TRBJ1-6
v_call: TRBV7-8
d_call: NA

cdr3_aa: CASSLEPGIYGYTF
j_call: TRBJ1-2
v_call: TRBV5-1
d_call: NA

cdr3_aa: CATPSGGLANYGYTF
j_call: TRBJ1-2
v_call: TRBV27
d_call: NA

cdr3_aa: CSARNPTSSYNEQFF
j_call: TRBJ2-1
v_call: TRBV20-1
d_call: NA

cdr3_aa: CASSIQQGAEGYTF
j_call: TRBJ1-2
v_call: TRBV19
d_call: TRBD1

cdr3_aa: CASSRDWSTDTQYF
j_call: TRBJ2-3
v_call: TRBV2
d_call: NA

cdr3_aa: CASSRSGRADTQYF
j_call: TRBJ2-3
v_call: TRBV10-1
d_call: TRBD2

cdr3_aa: CASRTGSGNTIYF
j_call: TRBJ1-3
v_call: TRBV12-3/TRBV12-4
d_call: TRBD1

cdr3_aa: CASSLHSTPGNTDTQYF
j_call: TRBJ2-3
v_call: TRBV7-2
d_call: NA

cdr3_aa: CASSPGLAVPTDTQYF
j_call: TRBJ2-3
v_call: TRBV28
d_call: TRBD2

cdr3_aa: CASSWTGGLETQYF
j_call: TRBJ2-5
v_call: TRBV5-1
d_call: TRBD1

cdr3_aa: CASSLHRATGELFF
j_call: TRBJ2-2
v_call: TRBV7-2
d_call: NA

cdr3_aa: CASSAYVDDEQYF
j_call: TRBJ2-7
v_call: TRBV25-1
d_call: NA

cdr3_aa: CASSELTGPYEQYF
j_call: TRBJ2-7
v_call: TRBV5-1
d_call: TRBD1

cdr3_aa: CSVRWGTEAFF
j_call: TRBJ1-1
v_call: TRBV29-1
d_call: NA

cdr3_aa: CSVLGGLAARETQYF
j_call: TRBJ2-5
v_call: TRBV29-1
d_call: TRBD2

cdr3_aa: CSARTSGDYEQYF
j_call: TRBJ2-7
v_call: TRBV20-1
d_call: TRBD2

cdr3_aa: CASSLRRGVGYTF
j_call: TRBJ1-2
v_call: TRBV27
d_call: NA

cdr3_aa: CASSSVPGSTDTQYF
j_call: TRBJ2-3
v_call: TRBV27
d_call: NA

cdr3_aa: CATSPAAGSTDTQYF
j_call: TRBJ2-3
v_call: TRBV15
d_call: NA

cdr3_aa: CASRMTGVTNEKLFF
j_call: TRBJ1-4
v_call: TRBV4-1
d_call: TRBD1

cdr3_aa: CATAGSGVHIQYF
j_call: TRBJ2-4
v_call: TRBV15
d_call: NA

cdr3_aa: CASRRGGNTGELFF
j_call: TRBJ2-2
v_call: TRBV3-1
d_call: TRBD2

cdr3_aa: CASSHGTSGSSYEQYF
j_call: TRBJ2-7
v_call: TRBV4-3
d_call: TRBD2

cdr3_aa: CAIRTLLDHGYTF
j_call: TRBJ1-2
v_call: TRBV6-1
d_call: NA

cdr3_aa: CASSYTSSGGRNEQFF
j_call: TRBJ2-1
v_call: TRBV6-5
d_call: NA

cdr3_aa: CSGSGAGSYEQYF
j_call: TRBJ2-7
v_call: TRBV29-1
d_call: NA

cdr3_aa: CASSLNGQYEQYF
j_call: TRBJ2-7
v_call: TRBV18
d_call: NA

cdr3_aa: CSAKNGQDLEKLFF
j_call: TRBJ1-4
v_call: TRBV20-1
d_call: TRBD1

cdr3_aa: CASRRGQVIYEQYF
j_call: TRBJ2-7
v_call: TRBV6-1
d_call: TRBD1

cdr3_aa: CASQPRGNYEQYF
j_call: TRBJ2-7
v_call: TRBV12-3/TRBV12-4
d_call: NA

cdr3_aa: CASSLERGGTDTQYF
j_call: TRBJ2-3
v_call: TRBV5-1
d_call: NA

cdr3_aa: CSASGLAGAENIQYF
j_call: TRBJ2-4
v_call: TRBV20-1
d_call: TRBD2

cdr3_aa: CAISSSGSQSYNEQFF
j_call: TRBJ2-1
v_call: TRBV10-3
d_call: TRBD2

cdr3_aa: CASRDGMNTEAFF
j_call: TRBJ1-1
v_call: TRBV5-1
d_call: NA

cdr3_aa: CASSVGDSRGSTQYF
j_call: TRBJ2-3
v_call: TRBV9
d_call: NA